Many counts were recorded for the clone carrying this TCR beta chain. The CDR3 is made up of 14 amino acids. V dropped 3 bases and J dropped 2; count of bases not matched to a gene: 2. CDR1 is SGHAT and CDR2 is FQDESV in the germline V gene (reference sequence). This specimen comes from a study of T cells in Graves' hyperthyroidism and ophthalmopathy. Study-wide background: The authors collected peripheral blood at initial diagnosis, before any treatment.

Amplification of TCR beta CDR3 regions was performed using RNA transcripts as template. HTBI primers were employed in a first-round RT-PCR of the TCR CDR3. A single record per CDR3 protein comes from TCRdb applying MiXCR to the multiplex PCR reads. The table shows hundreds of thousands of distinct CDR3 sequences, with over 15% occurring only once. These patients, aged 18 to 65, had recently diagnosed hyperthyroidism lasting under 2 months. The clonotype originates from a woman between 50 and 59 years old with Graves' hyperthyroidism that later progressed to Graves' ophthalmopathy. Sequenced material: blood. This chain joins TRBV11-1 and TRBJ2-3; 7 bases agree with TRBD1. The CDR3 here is CASSLGQHTDTQYF. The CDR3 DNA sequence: TGTGCCAGCAGCTTGGGACAGCACACAGATACGCAGTATTTT.